The entry that follows covers one TCR beta chain sequence. This sample is part of a study of blood T cell repertoires in COVID-19. Study information: The origin of the acute and convalescent COVID-19 samples was the United States, Italy and Spain. In each case, the material was cDNA or gDNA derived from T cells, B-cell-depleted T cells, or PBMCs.

This CDR3 is 17 amino acids long. Trimming took 2 bases from V and 2 from J; bases not matched to a gene: 7. The V gene's germline CDR1 is ENHRY and CDR2 SYGVKD. Study processing details: Reference gene primer amplification gave estimated nucleated cell counts. Libraries were prepared by immunoSEQ multiplex PCR; TCRdb keeps only in-frame clonotypes and omits some of them. V and J calls and clone size are copied from that table; D and trimming were computed from the DNA. The repertoire holds around 260,000 clones, roughly 87% seen once, with 10% to 15% in the top ten. The sequencing input was peripheral blood. The chain carries TRBV10-3 and TRBJ1-5; TRBD1 matches 9 bases. The TCR was taken from a human donor in a cohort sampled during active COVID-19. The CDR3 loop reads CAISEVPRTGGNQPQHF. CDR3 coding DNA: TGTGCCATCAGTGAGGTTCCCCGGACAGGGGGCAATCAGCCCCAGCATTTT.